Listed below are T cell receptor beta chains from one sample, sequenced in a study of blood T cell repertoires in COVID-19. Data came from immunoSEQ multiplex PCR; TCRdb stores just in-frame clones and leaves some out. Counted here are 55,000 to 75,000 clones, about 87% occurring once; the ten biggest clones make up 8.3%. Input material: peripheral blood. Receptor source: a man aged 50-59 years with active COVID-19. Each CDR3 is given with its conserved first and last residue. The order of the fields is V gene, clone size, D gene, J gene, CDR3 DNA, CDR3 protein. A D gene is named only where the DNA matches it firmly. The size entry is marked missing in some rows and otherwise reads once, few, many or a size class.

V: TRBV2; size: -; D: -; J: TRBJ2-7; DNA: TGTGCCAGCATGAGGCGTCTAACCTACGAGCAGTACTTC; CDR3: CASMRRLTYEQYF
V: TRBV7-9; size: -; D: -; J: TRBJ2-7; DNA: TGTGCCAGCAGCTCGAGGAGGGCGGGGGAGCAGTACTTC; CDR3: CASSSRRAGEQYF
V: TRBV19; size: -; D: -; J: TRBJ1-4; DNA: TGTGCCAGTAGTATCCAGGGCGAAGCTAATGAAAAACTGTTTTTT; CDR3: CASSIQGEANEKLFF
V: TRBV27; size: -; D: TRBD1; J: TRBJ1-6; DNA: TGTGCCAGCAGTTTAGGACAGGGAAACAATTCACCCCTCCACTTT; CDR3: CASSLGQGNNSPLHF
V: TRBV4-3; size: -; D: -; J: TRBJ2-3; DNA: TGCGCCAGCAGCCAAGAACTCACGGGAGGATCGGGGGGCCCAGATACGCAGTATTTT; CDR3: CASSQELTGGSGGPDTQYF
V: TRBV7-3; size: once; D: -; J: TRBJ2-1; DNA: TGTGCCAGCAGCTTCATTCAGGGGAATGAGCAGTTCTTC; CDR3: CASSFIQGNEQFF
V: TRBV3-1/TRBV3-2; size: -; D: -; J: TRBJ2-5; DNA: TGTGCCAGCAGCCAAGATTACAGGGTAGGGGAGACCCAGTACTTC; CDR3: CASSQDYRVGETQYF
V: TRBV11-2; size: -; D: TRBD1; J: TRBJ1-1; DNA: TGTGCCAGCTTAAATACAGGGGGCACTGAAGCTTTCTTT; CDR3: CASLNTGGTEAFF
V: TRBV19; size: -; D: -; J: TRBJ1-4; DNA: TGTGCCTCCAAGCGTACAGGGAATGAAAAACTGTTTTTT; CDR3: CASKRTGNEKLFF
V: TRBV6-1; size: -; D: -; J: TRBJ1-1; DNA: TGTGCCAGCAGTGAGGGGCTGAACACTGAAGCTTTCTTT; CDR3: CASSEGLNTEAFF
V: TRBV5-4; size: few; D: -; J: TRBJ1-2; DNA: TGTGCCAGCAGCCAAGACGGGAACTATGGCTACACCTTC; CDR3: CASSQDGNYGYTF
V: TRBV12-3/TRBV12-4; size: -; D: -; J: TRBJ2-3; DNA: TGTGCCAGCAGCCGCGGGGTCACAGATACGCAGTATTTT; CDR3: CASSRGVTDTQYF
V: TRBV5-5; size: -; D: -; J: TRBJ1-3; DNA: TGTGCCAGCAGCTTTGCCCGACTTTTGGGTGGAGGAAACACCATATATTTT; CDR3: CASSFARLLGGGNTIYF
V: TRBV7-9; size: -; D: -; J: TRBJ2-3; DNA: TGTGCCAGCAGCCGTACGGAGGCTAGCACAGATACGCAGTATTTT; CDR3: CASSRTEASTDTQYF
V: TRBV30; size: -; D: -; J: TRBJ1-1; DNA: TGTGCCTGGACCCCCTCCGGGGGGAACACTGAAGCTTTCTTT; CDR3: CAWTPSGGNTEAFF
V: TRBV19; size: -; D: TRBD1; J: TRBJ1-5; DNA: TGTGCCAGTAGTATGACCAGGGACAGGGCTAGCAATCAGCCCCAGCATTTT; CDR3: CASSMTRDRASNQPQHF
V: TRBV7-3; size: few; D: TRBD1; J: TRBJ2-3; DNA: TGTGCCAGCAGCTCAAACGGACAGGGAAGCACAGATACGCAGTATTTT; CDR3: CASSSNGQGSTDTQYF
V: TRBV7-2; size: once; D: -; J: TRBJ1-2; DNA: TGTGCCAGCAGCCTCCTGCAGGGAACTAACTATGGCTACACCTTC; CDR3: CASSLLQGTNYGYTF
V: TRBV4-1; size: few; D: TRBD1; J: TRBJ1-6; DNA: TGCGCCAGCAGCCGTACCACAGGGGTGGGTTCACCCCTCCACTTT; CDR3: CASSRTTGVGSPLHF
V: TRBV28; size: -; D: -; J: TRBJ2-1; DNA: TGTGCCAGCAGCATATCCTACTGGGGCCAAAGCTCCTACAATGAGCAGTTCTTC; CDR3: CASSISYWGQSSYNEQFF
V: TRBV7-3; size: once; D: -; J: TRBJ1-1; DNA: TGTGCCAGCCGGAGGTCTGCGGACAGCATGAACACTGAAGCTTTCTTT; CDR3: CASRRSADSMNTEAFF
V: TRBV19; size: once; D: -; J: TRBJ2-3; DNA: TGTGCCAGTAGGATTACAGGGAACACAGATACGCAGTATTTT; CDR3: CASRITGNTDTQYF
V: TRBV2; size: -; D: TRBD1; J: TRBJ2-7; DNA: TGTGCCACCCTGGGGACAGGGATGGAGGCCTACGAGCAGTACTTC; CDR3: CATLGTGMEAYEQYF
V: TRBV28; size: -; D: TRBD1; J: TRBJ1-1; DNA: TGTGCCAGCAGTTTACTTGACAGGGGGGCTGAAGCTTTCTTT; CDR3: CASSLLDRGAEAFF
V: TRBV7-3; size: -; D: -; J: TRBJ2-5; DNA: TGTGCCAGCAGCTTAATTGGGCGGGTGGTCCAAGAGACCCAGTACTTC; CDR3: CASSLIGRVVQETQYF
V: TRBV12-3/TRBV12-4; size: -; D: TRBD1; J: TRBJ1-2; DNA: TGTGCCAGCAGCCCAGGGGGCAACTATGGCTACACCTTC; CDR3: CASSPGGNYGYTF
V: TRBV5-4; size: once; D: TRBD1; J: TRBJ2-5; DNA: TGTGCCAGCAGCCCGGGGGGGACAGGGGGTTCGGAGACCCAGTACTTC; CDR3: CASSPGGTGGSETQYF
V: TRBV4-1; size: -; D: TRBD1; J: TRBJ2-2; DNA: TGCGCCAGCAGCCAAGATAAGGGGGCCCACGGGACAGGGGGCAGAATCACCGGGGAGCTGTTTTTT; CDR3: CASSQDKGAHGTGGRITGELFF
V: TRBV30; size: -; D: TRBD1; J: TRBJ1-6; DNA: TGTGCCTGGAGTTCGGGGACAGAGTTTCAGGCCCTCCACTTT; CDR3: CAWSSGTEFQALHF
V: TRBV6-5; size: -; D: TRBD1; J: TRBJ2-1; DNA: TGTGCCAGCAGTTTCCGGGACAGGGGTAACAATGAGCAGTTCTTC; CDR3: CASSFRDRGNNEQFF
V: TRBV6-5; size: -; D: -; J: TRBJ1-6; DNA: TGTGCCAGCACGCCACAGGGCTCCTATAATTCACCCCTCCACTTT; CDR3: CASTPQGSYNSPLHF
V: TRBV6-5; size: -; D: TRBD1; J: TRBJ1-4; DNA: TGTGCCAGCAGTTACGGGACAGGCCTTAATGAAAAACTGTTTTTT; CDR3: CASSYGTGLNEKLFF
V: TRBV6-5; size: -; D: -; J: TRBJ2-3; DNA: TGTGCCAGCAGAAGGACAGACACAGATACGCAGTATTTT; CDR3: CASRRTDTDTQYF
V: TRBV7-9; size: -; D: -; J: TRBJ2-7; DNA: TGTGCCAGCGGGGCCCTCGAGCAGTACTTC; CDR3: CASGALEQYF
V: TRBV30; size: -; D: TRBD1; J: TRBJ1-6; DNA: TGTGCCTGGAGGGTCCGGGACAGAGGTTCACCCCTCCACTTT; CDR3: CAWRVRDRGSPLHF
V: TRBV29-1; size: -; D: -; J: TRBJ2-3; DNA: TGCAGCGCCACCTCCGGGACTAGCACAGATACGCAGTATTTT; CDR3: CSATSGTSTDTQYF
V: TRBV25-1; size: -; D: -; J: TRBJ2-3; DNA: TGTGCCAGCAGTGAATCTGTAGGAGTAGTTTCAGATACGCAGTATTTT; CDR3: CASSESVGVVSDTQYF
V: TRBV28; size: -; D: -; J: TRBJ1-2; DNA: TGTGCCAGCAGTTTACGGGGTTACTATGGCTACACCTTC; CDR3: CASSLRGYYGYTF
V: TRBV4-1; size: -; D: -; J: TRBJ1-2; DNA: TGCGCCAGCAGCCACCCTAGTGGGGCCGGTGGCTACACCTTC; CDR3: CASSHPSGAGGYTF
V: TRBV30; size: -; D: TRBD1; J: TRBJ1-3; DNA: TGTGCCTGGAGTACGGGACAGGTCTCTGGAAACACCATATATTTT; CDR3: CAWSTGQVSGNTIYF
V: TRBV25-1; size: -; D: -; J: TRBJ1-2; DNA: TGTGCCAGCTTCGGAGGGTATGGCTACACCTTC; CDR3: CASFGGYGYTF
V: TRBV5-1; size: -; D: TRBD2; J: TRBJ2-3; DNA: TGCGCCAGCAGCTCATTAGCGGGAGTGGCAGATACGCAGTATTTT; CDR3: CASSSLAGVADTQYF
V: TRBV28; size: -; D: -; J: TRBJ1-2; DNA: TGTGCCAGCAGTTTCCGAGACAGGATCAATGGCTACACCTTC; CDR3: CASSFRDRINGYTF
V: TRBV2; size: -; D: TRBD2; J: TRBJ2-1; DNA: TGTGCCAGCAGTGGAAGCGGGATAGCCGTAGGCACTGAGCAGTTCTTC; CDR3: CASSGSGIAVGTEQFF
V: TRBV30; size: -; D: TRBD1; J: TRBJ1-6; DNA: TGTGCCTGGAGTGCCCGACAGGGTGTGGGTTCACCCCTCCACTTT; CDR3: CAWSARQGVGSPLHF
V: TRBV11-2; size: -; D: -; J: TRBJ1-5; DNA: TGTGCCAGCAGCTTCCTCAGCAATCAGCCCCAGCATTTT; CDR3: CASSFLSNQPQHF
V: TRBV11-2; size: -; D: TRBD2; J: TRBJ2-7; DNA: TGTGCCAGCAGCTCGCGGGAGTTGTACGAGCAGTACTTC; CDR3: CASSSRELYEQYF
V: TRBV6-2/TRBV6-3; size: -; D: -; J: TRBJ2-3; DNA: TGTGCCAGCAGTTACTCCCCTCAGGGAACCGATACGCAGTATTTT; CDR3: CASSYSPQGTDTQYF
V: TRBV6-5; size: many; D: TRBD1; J: TRBJ1-1; DNA: TGTGCCAGCAGTAAACAGGGGATGAACACTGAAGCTTTCTTT; CDR3: CASSKQGMNTEAFF
V: TRBV9; size: -; D: -; J: TRBJ2-5; DNA: TGTGCCAGCAGCGTAGGGAGGGGAAATACGCAAGAGACCCAGTACTTC; CDR3: CASSVGRGNTQETQYF
V: TRBV7-2; size: -; D: TRBD2; J: TRBJ2-7; DNA: TGTGCCAGCAGCTTTCAGAGCGGGGGATCCTACGAGCAGTACTTC; CDR3: CASSFQSGGSYEQYF
V: TRBV27; size: -; D: -; J: TRBJ2-1; DNA: TGTGCCAGCAGTTTATCGGACAGCTACTACAATGAGCAGTTCTTC; CDR3: CASSLSDSYYNEQFF
V: TRBV29-1; size: once; D: TRBD1; J: TRBJ2-7; DNA: TGCAGCGTTGACGTTGGGACAGGGAGTCCCTACGAGCAGTACTTC; CDR3: CSVDVGTGSPYEQYF